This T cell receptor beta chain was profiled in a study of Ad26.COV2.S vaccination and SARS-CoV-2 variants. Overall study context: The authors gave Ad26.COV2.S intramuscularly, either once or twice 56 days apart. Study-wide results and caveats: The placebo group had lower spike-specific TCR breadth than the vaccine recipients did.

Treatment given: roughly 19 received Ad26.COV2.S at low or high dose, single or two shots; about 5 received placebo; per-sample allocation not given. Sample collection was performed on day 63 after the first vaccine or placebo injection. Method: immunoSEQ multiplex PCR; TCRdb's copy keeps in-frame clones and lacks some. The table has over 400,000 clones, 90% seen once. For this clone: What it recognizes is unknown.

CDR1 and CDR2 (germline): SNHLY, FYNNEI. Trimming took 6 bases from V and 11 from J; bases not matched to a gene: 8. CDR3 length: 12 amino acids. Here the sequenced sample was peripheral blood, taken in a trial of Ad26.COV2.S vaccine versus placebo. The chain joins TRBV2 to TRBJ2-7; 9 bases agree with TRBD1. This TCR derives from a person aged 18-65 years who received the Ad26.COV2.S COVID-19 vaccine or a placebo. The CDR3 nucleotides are TGTGCCAGCAGCACCGGGACAGGGATCAAGTACTTC. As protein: CASSTGTGIKYF.